Listed below are T cell receptor beta chains from one sample, sequenced in a study of memory CD8 T cells in hepatitis C reinfection. TCRdb's copy holds only in-frame clones and misses some; the assay was immunoSEQ multiplex PCR. The sample has 45,000 to 50,000 clones; 89% are singletons. Sequenced sample: naive CD8+ T cells sorted from blood. These receptors were taken from a man between 18 and 29 years old with hepatitis C virus infection. Each CDR3 is given with its conserved first and last residue. Fields, in order: clone size, V gene, J gene, CDR3 length, D gene, CDR3 DNA, CDR3 protein. A D gene is named only where the DNA matches it firmly. Expanded clones get a size class; other rows say once, few or many, or leave the size out.

abundance: few; v_gene: TRBV6-6; j_gene: TRBJ2-2; len: 15; d_gene: -; CDR3nt: TGTGCCAGCAGTTACTCCCGGGAAATCACCGGGGAGCTGTTTTTT; CDR3aa: CASSYSREITGELFF
abundance: -; v_gene: TRBV6-6; j_gene: TRBJ2-5; len: 14; d_gene: TRBD2; CDR3nt: TGTGCCAGCAGTTATGGGAGGGCCCAAGAGACCCAGTACTTC; CDR3aa: CASSYGRAQETQYF
abundance: -; v_gene: TRBV6-1; j_gene: TRBJ1-4; len: 17; d_gene: -; CDR3nt: TGTGCCAGCAGTGAAGTCGGGGTCAGGAGACTTAATGAAAAACTGTTTTTT; CDR3aa: CASSEVGVRRLNEKLFF
abundance: -; v_gene: TRBV28; j_gene: TRBJ2-1; len: 13; d_gene: -; CDR3nt: TGTGCCAGCAGTTTGGGGCAGAACAATGAGCAGTTCTTC; CDR3aa: CASSLGQNNEQFF
abundance: -; v_gene: TRBV27; j_gene: TRBJ2-1; len: 14; d_gene: TRBD2; CDR3nt: TGTGCCAGCAGTTTCTCGGGAGGCGGGAATGAGCAGTTCTTC; CDR3aa: CASSFSGGGNEQFF
abundance: -; v_gene: TRBV7-9; j_gene: TRBJ1-1; len: 14; d_gene: -; CDR3nt: TGCGCCAGCAGCCAACCGACAGTGAACACTGAAGCTTTCTTT; CDR3aa: CASSQPTVNTEAFF
abundance: -; v_gene: TRBV7-6; j_gene: TRBJ2-1; len: 16; d_gene: TRBD2; CDR3nt: TGTGCCAGCAGCCCGGGCAGCGGGAGGGTCTACAATGAGCAGTTCTTC; CDR3aa: CASSPGSGRVYNEQFF
abundance: -; v_gene: TRBV19; j_gene: TRBJ2-2; len: 15; d_gene: -; CDR3nt: TGTGCCAGTAGTATAGAAGGCAGGGGCACCGGGGAGCTGTTTTTT; CDR3aa: CASSIEGRGTGELFF
abundance: -; v_gene: TRBV11-2; j_gene: TRBJ2-3; len: 18; d_gene: TRBD2; CDR3nt: TGTGCCAGCAGCCAAGGCGGTAGCGGGAGGGTTGGCACAGATACGCAGTATTTT; CDR3aa: CASSQGGSGRVGTDTQYF
abundance: -; v_gene: TRBV7-9; j_gene: TRBJ1-1; len: 14; d_gene: -; CDR3nt: TGTGCCAGCAGCTTGCAAGGGGGGGACACTGAAGCTTTCTTT; CDR3aa: CASSLQGGDTEAFF
abundance: -; v_gene: TRBV6-5; j_gene: TRBJ1-5; len: 15; d_gene: -; CDR3nt: TGTGCCAGCAGTCCCCAGGGTGGTTTGGGTCAGCCCCAGCATTTT; CDR3aa: CASSPQGGLGQPQHF
abundance: -; v_gene: TRBV27; j_gene: TRBJ2-2; len: 12; d_gene: -; CDR3nt: TGTGCCAGCAGTGGGGGGGCAGGGAGGATGTTTTTT; CDR3aa: CASSGGAGRMFF
abundance: -; v_gene: TRBV9; j_gene: TRBJ2-5; len: 16; d_gene: -; CDR3nt: TGTGCCAGCAGCGTAGATTTGGGCACCATAGGAGAGACCCAGTACTTC; CDR3aa: CASSVDLGTIGETQYF
abundance: -; v_gene: TRBV6-5; j_gene: TRBJ2-7; len: 16; d_gene: TRBD2; CDR3nt: TGTGCCAGCAGTTACTCTACTGGACTAGCGGGAGACGAGCAGTACTTC; CDR3aa: CASSYSTGLAGDEQYF
abundance: -; v_gene: TRBV4-1; j_gene: TRBJ2-2; len: 16; d_gene: TRBD1; CDR3nt: TGCGCCAGCAGCCCTGGACAGGCCAGCCCCTCCGGGGAGCTGTTTTTT; CDR3aa: CASSPGQASPSGELFF
abundance: -; v_gene: TRBV18; j_gene: TRBJ2-7; len: 16; d_gene: TRBD2; CDR3nt: TGTGCCAGCTCACCGACAACCGGGACTAGCGCCTACGAGCAGTACTTC; CDR3aa: CASSPTTGTSAYEQYF
abundance: -; v_gene: TRBV13; j_gene: TRBJ2-3; len: 13; d_gene: -; CDR3nt: TGTGCCAGCAGCTTAGGAGAGGGAGATACGCAGTATTTT; CDR3aa: CASSLGEGDTQYF
abundance: -; v_gene: TRBV7-6; j_gene: TRBJ2-7; len: 13; d_gene: -; CDR3nt: TGTGCCAGCAGCTTAGCGACAGGATACGAGCAGTACTTC; CDR3aa: CASSLATGYEQYF
abundance: -; v_gene: TRBV15; j_gene: TRBJ1-1; len: 14; d_gene: TRBD1; CDR3nt: TGTGCCGCCAGCAGGGACAGGGGGCAGTCTGAAGCTTTCTTT; CDR3aa: CAASRDRGQSEAFF
abundance: -; v_gene: TRBV27; j_gene: TRBJ2-5; len: 17; d_gene: TRBD1; CDR3nt: TGTGCCAGCAGTTTTCAAGCCGTCGGGACAGGCACGAAGACCCAGTACTTC; CDR3aa: CASSFQAVGTGTKTQYF
abundance: -; v_gene: TRBV7-9; j_gene: TRBJ1-2; len: 19; d_gene: TRBD1; CDR3nt: TGTGCCAGCAGCTCGGGACAGGGGGCGATTTGGCAATCTAACTATGGCTACACCTTC; CDR3aa: CASSSGQGAIWQSNYGYTF
abundance: -; v_gene: TRBV27; j_gene: TRBJ2-1; len: 14; d_gene: -; CDR3nt: TGTGCCAGCAGTTACTCGAGCGCTGGGAATGAGCAGTTCTTC; CDR3aa: CASSYSSAGNEQFF
abundance: once; v_gene: TRBV6-1; j_gene: TRBJ2-3; len: 17; d_gene: TRBD2; CDR3nt: TGTGCCAGCAGTGGGGAACTAGCGGGAGTTAGCACAGATACGCAGTATTTT; CDR3aa: CASSGELAGVSTDTQYF
abundance: -; v_gene: TRBV6-5; j_gene: TRBJ1-2; len: 16; d_gene: TRBD1; CDR3nt: TGTGCCAGCAGTTACTCGGTCAGGGGGCGCGCGGGTGGCTACACCTTC; CDR3aa: CASSYSVRGRAGGYTF
abundance: -; v_gene: TRBV7-8; j_gene: TRBJ2-5; len: 16; d_gene: -; CDR3nt: TGTGCCAGCAGCCCCGGACCGGACTACTACCAAGAGACCCAGTACTTC; CDR3aa: CASSPGPDYYQETQYF
abundance: -; v_gene: TRBV30; j_gene: TRBJ2-1; len: 14; d_gene: -; CDR3nt: TGTGCCTGGACCCCGGTGGGGGGGCCGAATGAGCAGTTCTTC; CDR3aa: CAWTPVGGPNEQFF
abundance: -; v_gene: TRBV27; j_gene: TRBJ2-1; len: 12; d_gene: -; CDR3nt: TGTGCCAGCAGTTCCCTAGGCTATGAGCAGTTCTTC; CDR3aa: CASSSLGYEQFF
abundance: -; v_gene: TRBV29-1; j_gene: TRBJ2-5; len: 16; d_gene: TRBD2; CDR3nt: TGCAGCGTTGTTTTCCTAGCGGGAGGGCCAGGAGAGACCCAGTACTTC; CDR3aa: CSVVFLAGGPGETQYF